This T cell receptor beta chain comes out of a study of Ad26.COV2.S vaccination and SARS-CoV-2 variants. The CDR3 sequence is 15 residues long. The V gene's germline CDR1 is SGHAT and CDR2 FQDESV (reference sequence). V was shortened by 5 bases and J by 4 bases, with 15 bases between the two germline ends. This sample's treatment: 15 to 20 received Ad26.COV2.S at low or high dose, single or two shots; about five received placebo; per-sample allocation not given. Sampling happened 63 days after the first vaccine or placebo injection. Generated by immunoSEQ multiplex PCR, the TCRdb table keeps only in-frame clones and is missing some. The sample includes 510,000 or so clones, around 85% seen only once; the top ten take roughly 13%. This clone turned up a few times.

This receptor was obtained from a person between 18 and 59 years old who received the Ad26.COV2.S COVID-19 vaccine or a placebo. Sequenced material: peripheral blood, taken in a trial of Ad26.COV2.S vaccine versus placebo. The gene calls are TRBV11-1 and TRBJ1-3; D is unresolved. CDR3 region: CASSPRLRVGNTIYF. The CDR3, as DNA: TGTGCCAGCAGCCCGCGCCTTCGAGTCGGAAACACCATATATTTT.